The entry below gives a single T cell receptor (beta chain) sequence along with its context. The junction had 14 bases not matched to a gene; V was cut back by 6 bases and J by 3 bases. Germline V gene data show CDR1 as LNHDA and CDR2 as SQIVND (reference sequence). This CDR3 is 19 amino acids long. The record originates from a study of tissue T cells after allogeneic stem cell transplantation. The method was immunoSEQ multiplex PCR; TCRdb's version includes in-frame clones alone and lacks a portion of them. The table includes 20,000 to 30,000 clones, more than 60% detected once. The clonotype originates from a female donor of 60 years or more with lung cancer. The rearrangement links TRBV19 to TRBJ1-4; 12 positions match TRBD1. The source material was tissue from the ileum, sampled at autopsy. CDR3 nucleotide sequence: TGTGCCAGTAGCCGTAACCAGGGGACAGGGGGCCGAGCTAATGAAAAACTGTTTTTT. This codes for CASSRNQGTGGRANEKLFF.